Included here is one T cell receptor (beta chain) sequence, with context. It lacks a known antigen. Base qualities are not at hand, and no much larger clone is one base apart. The sample originates from a study of blood T cells in healthy people across ages (dated by TCRdb to about 2015). Describing the broader study: In model experiments, template switching captured about one uniquely barcoded TCR beta cDNA molecule for every two T cells. To track age-related changes in TCR beta repertoire diversity, the study relied on deep sequencing normalized with unique cDNA molecular identifiers. Donors were grouped into four age groups: young (average roughly 17 years), middle-aged (around 39), aged (roughly 67) and long-lived (approximately 78). For two donors (one aged 18 to 29 and one aged 80 or older), the study analyzed two additional independent replicas of 1 million unique cDNA reads from the same blood draw. What the research found in general, with its limitations: Conclusive comparison of naive and antigen-experienced compartments was prevented by the profiling of bulk unsorted PBMCs. Observed TCR beta diversity correlated strongly with the percentage of naive T cells measured by flow cytometry. As age increased, observed TCR beta diversity per million T cells dropped in a roughly linear way, and a significant reduction was already evident by age 40. Because the CMV infection status of the donors was unknown, age-related changes in expanded clonotypes may potentially have been confounded. Estimates of total diversity based on one million sequenced T cells were considered lower bounds and underestimates. Compared with the aged group, the long-lived group had more naive CD4+ T cells, fewer expanded clones and increased TCR diversity, suggesting age selection.

The CDR3 sequence holds 16 residues, the cysteine and phenylalanine included. Only the CDR3 portion is preserved as DNA: 48 bases, with reading frame beginning at the first base. V lost 4 bases and J lost 0 bases; the stretch between them is 10 bases long. According to the germline V gene, CDR1 reads KGHSH and CDR2 reads LQKENI. The donors were roughly 40 Caucasian individuals from Russia, aged roughly 6 to 90 years, who were systemically healthy. Each donor gave 9.5 to 10 milliliters of peripheral blood, drawn into EDTA-treated Vacutainer tubes. PBMCs were isolated by Ficoll-Paque density-gradient centrifugation, with at least 7 million obtained per sample. Total RNA was extracted from PBMCs with Trizol reagent, with at least 5 micrograms obtained per sample. For every donor, flow cytometry on a PBMC aliquot measured the percentage of naive CD45RAhigh/CD27high T cells. Library preparation was by 5' RACE. Sequenced on an Illumina HiSeq 2500. A second roughly 6 to 12 cycle PCR used a sample-barcoded 5' primer and a J-beta primer mix. A template-switch 5' adaptor carrying 12 random nucleotides introduced a unique molecular identifier onto each TCR beta cDNA molecule. Each sample yielded at least 2.5 million CDR3-containing paired-end reads. The Mint cDNA synthesis kit, primed by a TRBC-specific oligonucleotide, was used to synthesize first-strand cDNA from all RNA. After uracil-DNA glycosylase treatment, a first 18-cycle PCR used universal primers M1SS and BC2_uni_R on all cDNA. Turning to the authors' computational methods: Each sample was normalized by randomly selecting 1 million high-quality reads, each carrying a distinct molecular identifier. Reads sharing molecular identifiers were discarded rather than binned into consensus sequences. MiTCR, with a Q25 quality threshold and the strictest error-elimination algorithm, was used for CDR3 identification, clonotype clustering and error correction. A nonparametric unseen species model with Euler transformation was used to estimate a lower bound on total TCR beta diversity. TCRdb's own reprocessing of the public reads used fastp at Q25 and MiXCR and kept productive beta chains. Rows matching on CDR3 protein sequence are summarized as one entry with the most common DNA and genes. The authors' filters were not applied to this entry. The sample table holds 750,000 to 950,000 distinct CDR3 sequences, of which about 28% were seen once. The ten top clones hold more than 8.5% of the sample.

The same sample was also studied in work on T cells of mothers and their children. As the second paper documents: Nine systemically healthy Caucasian individuals, comprising three mothers and their six children, were included as donors. cDNA synthesis consumed the entire amount of extracted RNA, loaded at approximately 1.6 ug RNA in each 15 ul reaction. Sample barcodes and 2-4 random nucleotides were added via the M1S primer in the second PCR. Each mother yielded over 9 million TCR beta CDR3 reads and each child about 3 million reads. TCR recombination output is similarly shaped by thymic selection in related and unrelated pairs, with a minor effect exerted by inherited differences. Related mother-child pairs always showed normalized repertoire overlap that was slightly higher than in unrelated mother-child pairs, though the difference was never significant. No persistent microchimeric T cell clones were detected, at a sensitivity of 80 to 100 clones per million clonotypes. To look for features that set related mother-child pairs apart from unrelated individuals, the researchers ran deep NGS to compare the TCR beta repertoires of mothers and children. Mothers averaged roughly 40 +/- 4 years of age and children averaged approximately 11 +/- 4 years. After adapters were ligated using NEBNext reagents, the libraries underwent 100+100 nt paired-end sequencing on an Illumina HiSeq 2000. To prevent cross-contamination, the mother and child libraries were prepared one month apart and sequenced in separate runs. Between about 500,000 and 2,300,000 distinct TCR beta clonotypes were identified per donor. Naive TCR beta clonotypes were estimated from low-frequency clonotypes matched to each donor's FACS-determined naive share, without sorting.

The rearrangement combines TRBV18 with TRBJ2-6, with no confident D gene call. The clonotype was recovered from a middle-aged woman in good health. Sequenced: blood. The base sequence is TGTGCCAGCTCACGATATCGATTCTCTGGGGCCAACGTCCTGACTTTC. Its coded protein is CASSRYRFSGANVLTF. Here the CDR3 is joined to the reference TRBV18 and TRBJ2-6 genes, and the full variable domain is: NAGVMQNPRHLVRRRGQEARLRCSPMKGHSHVYWYRQLPEEGLKFMVYLQKENIIDESGMPKERFSAEFPKEGPSILRIQQVVRGDSAAYFCASSRYRFSGANVLTFGAGSRLTVL.